These T cell receptor beta chains were read from a single sample in a study of cytomegalovirus exposure and HLA in healthy donors. Method: immunoSEQ multiplex PCR; TCRdb's copy keeps in-frame clones and lacks some. The profile shows about 200,000 clones, approximately 80% of them singletons. Sequenced input: PBMCs. These receptors all stem from a woman between 25 and 40 years old in good health and CMV-seropositive. CDR3s include the opening cysteine and the closing phenylalanine or tryptophan. Each record gives: D gene, J gene, V gene, clone size, CDR3 protein, CDR3 DNA. A D gene is named only where the DNA matches it firmly. Some rows mark clone size as missing; the rest say once, few, many or name a class of expanded clone.

TRBD2 | TRBJ2-1 | TRBV7-2 | - | CASSIRLAGVFEQFF | TGTGCCAGCAGCATCAGACTAGCGGGAGTTTTTGAGCAGTTCTTC
- | TRBJ2-5 | TRBV6-5 | - | CASSYGIEDQETQYF | TGTGCCAGCAGTTACGGTATAGAGGACCAAGAGACCCAGTACTTC
- | TRBJ2-3 | TRBV5-1 | - | CASSLAADTQYF | TGCGCCAGCAGCTTGGCCGCAGATACGCAGTATTTT
- | TRBJ2-5 | TRBV28 | - | CASSLGGTELSQYF | TGTGCCAGCAGTTTAGGGGGGACCGAGTTGTCCCAGTACTTC
TRBD1 | TRBJ1-1 | TRBV14 | - | CASSRTGRWTEAFF | TGTGCCAGCAGCCGGACAGGGCGGTGGACTGAAGCTTTCTTT
TRBD2 | TRBJ2-5 | TRBV9 | - | CASSVGAGLRAQYF | TGTGCCAGCAGCGTAGGAGCGGGACTCCGGGCCCAGTACTTC
- | TRBJ2-5 | TRBV2 | - | CASYAGRVSWTQYF | TGTGCCAGCTATGCGGGACGTGTATCTTGGACCCAGTACTTC
- | TRBJ1-1 | TRBV5-1 | once | CASSLQGYEAFF | TGCGCCAGCAGCTTGCAGGGGTATGAAGCTTTCTTT
- | TRBJ2-7 | TRBV5-1 | few | CASSSREGPRVDEQYF | TGCGCCAGCAGCTCCAGGGAAGGTCCCAGGGTGGACGAGCAGTACTTC
- | TRBJ2-5 | TRBV30 | once | CAWSIGAPKETQYF | TGTGCCTGGAGTATAGGGGCCCCCAAAGAGACCCAGTACTTC
- | TRBJ1-1 | TRBV6-6 | - | CASSWRENTEAFF | TGTGCCAGCAGTTGGAGAGAGAACACTGAAGCTTTCTTT
- | TRBJ1-1 | TRBV7-9 | - | CASSLKQGGGAFF | TGTGCCAGCAGCTTGAAGCAGGGCGGTGGAGCTTTCTTT
TRBD1 | TRBJ1-4 | TRBV6-5 | - | CASSSDRAATNEKLFF | TGTGCCAGCAGTTCGGACAGGGCTGCAACTAATGAAAAACTGTTTTTT
- | TRBJ2-7 | TRBV28 | - | CASSFGGAGYEQYF | TGTGCCAGCAGTTTTGGGGGGGCCGGTTACGAGCAGTACTTC
TRBD2 | TRBJ2-7 | TRBV7-6 | - | CASSLESGGGYEQYF | TGTGCCAGCAGCTTAGAAAGCGGGGGGGGTTACGAGCAGTACTTC
- | TRBJ1-1 | TRBV6-5 | - | CASSTAPGTEAFF | TGTGCCAGCAGTACGGCCCCCGGGACTGAAGCTTTCTTT
TRBD1 | TRBJ2-1 | TRBV2 | - | CASSESGQGYNEQFF | TGTGCCAGCAGTGAGTCGGGACAGGGGTACAATGAGCAGTTCTTC